These 24 T cell receptor beta chains came from one sample sequenced in a study of shared clonotypes between healthy human individuals. The protocol was immunoSEQ multiplex PCR, while the TCRdb copy is restricted to in-frame clones and leaves out a portion. The data contain around 180,000 clones, roughly 93% of them singletons. Sequencing used naive CD4+ T cells sorted from blood. Subset denoted: CD45RA+ positively selected. Receptor source: a woman in her 30s in good health.

V usage is TRBV15 and J usage is TRBJ1-4; no clear D gene. Germline V gene sequence: CDR1 LNHNV, CDR2 YYDKDF (reference sequence). This CDR3 is 13 amino acids long. V lost 0 bases and J lost 6, with 5 bases in between. The CDR3 loop is CATSREAHEKLFF. CDR3 sequence (DNA): TGTGCCACCAGCAGAGAGGCGCATGAAAAACTGTTTTTT. Combining the CDR3 with reference TRBV15 and TRBJ1-4 gives the whole variable domain DAMVIQNPRYQVTQFGKPVTLSCSQTLNHNVMYWYQQKSSQAPKLLFHYYDKDFNNEADTPDNFQSRRPNTSFCFLDIRSPGLGDTAMYLCATSREAHEKLFFGSGTQLSVL.

The rearrangement joins TRBV4-1 to TRBJ2-7, with a weak D call TRBD2 (7 bases). The germline gives CDR1 MGHRA, CDR2 YSYEKL. The CDR3 has 17 residues. Trimming took off 1 base at V and 1 base at J, with 17 bases between the two ends. The CDR3 sequence is CASSQGGGPRPSYEQYF. The CDR3 DNA reads as TGCGCCAGCAGCCAAGGGGGGGGGCCTCGACCTTCCTACGAGCAGTACTTC.

J is TRBJ2-7 and V is TRBV18; tentative D call: TRBD1 (6 bases). Between the trimmed V and J ends, which lost 6 bases and 2 bases, there was a span of 20 bases. The CDR3 spans 16 residues. The germline CDR1 and CDR2 sequences are KGHSH and LQKENI. The CDR3 DNA reads as TGTGCCAGCTCGTCCTCTAAGACAGGAAAAACCTACGAGCAGTACTTC. It yields the protein CASSSSKTGKTYEQYF.

The chain uses TRBV5-1 and TRBJ1-6; D gene unclear. Germline V lookup: CDR1 SGHRS, CDR2 YFSETQ. This CDR3 region has 14 residues. V gave up 0 bases and J gave up 7 bases, with 8 bases separating them. The CDR3 is CASSLGADNSPLHF. CDR3 DNA sequence: TGCGCCAGCAGCTTGGGCGCGGACAATTCACCCCTCCACTTT.

In DNA, the CDR3 is TGTGCCATCAGGTTGTCTGCGGGAGCGAGCGAGCAGTACTTC. This translates into CAIRLSAGASEQYF. This sequence joins TRBV10-3 and TRBJ2-7; 7 bases are a match to TRBD2. Germline assignment: CDR1 ENHRY and CDR2 SYGVKD. V dropped 6 bases and J dropped 6; count of bases not matched to a gene: 11. The CDR3 is 14 amino acids.

The chain's CDR3 is CASSLVVTGVYNEQFF. CDR3 coding DNA: TGTGCCAGCAGCTTAGTGGTGACAGGGGTTTACAATGAGCAGTTCTTC. J is TRBJ2-1 and V is TRBV7-8; TRBD1 matches at 8 bases. Germline CDR1 and CDR2: SGHVS and FQNEAQ. The CDR3 covers 16 residues. J lost 4 bases, V lost 1 base, and 6 bases had no gene match.

To note about this clone: One end of the junction does not line up with germline, which may come from a read error. The same CDR3 is also encoded by other DNA sequences in this sample. V and J are TRBV9 and TRBJ2-5, with D possibly being TRBD2 (5 bases). The germline V gene has CDR1 SGDLS and CDR2 YYNGEE. The CDR3 runs 14 residues. The CDR3 DNA reads as TGTGCCAGTAGCGTAGCTATGTTCAAAGAGACCCAGTACTTC. Its translation: CASSVAMFKETQYF.

This sequence joins TRBV21-1 and TRBJ1-4; the D call TRBD1 from the table was never checked on the DNA. TRBV21-1 has pseudogene status. The CDR3 runs to 16 residues. DNA for the CDR3: TGTGCCAGCAGCAAAGGTCGACAGGGCGGTAATGAAAAACTGTTTTTT. Amino acid sequence: CASSKGRQGGNEKLFF.

The CDR3 spells CASSSAGGGYTDTQYF. CDR3 DNA: TGTGCCAGCAGCTCCGCTGGGGGGGGGTACACAGATACGCAGTATTTT. J is TRBJ2-3 and V is TRBV11-2, with 7 bases that match TRBD2. The CDR3 loop spans 16 amino acids. The germline V gene has CDR1 SGHAT and CDR2 FQNNGV. V lost 4 bases and J lost 2; bases outside the gene matches: 9.

This chain joins TRBV28 and TRBJ1-2, with D tentatively TRBD1 (5 bases). The germline gives CDR1 MDHEN, CDR2 SYDVKM. This CDR3 has 15 amino acids. The V end lost 3 bases, the J end lost 5 bases, and 16 bases lay between the germline ends. CDR3 DNA: TGTGCCAGCAGTTTCCAGACGGGAGAGGGGTATGGCTACACCTTC. It is translated as CASSFQTGEGYGYTF.

The chain recombines TRBV11-2 with TRBJ2-7, with D possibly matching TRBD1 (6 bases). Trimming cost V 4 bases and J 2 bases, with 12 bases left between them. Germline CDR1 reads SGHAT; CDR2 reads FQNNGV. The CDR3 runs to 14 residues. This CDR3 reads CASSSAGDAYEQYF. CDR3 in DNA: TGTGCCAGCAGCTCGGCAGGGGACGCCTACGAGCAGTACTTC.

This chain links TRBV28 with TRBJ2-7, with 14 bases identical to TRBD2. This CDR3 comprises 17 residues. Germline V gene data show CDR1 as MDHEN and CDR2 as SYDVKM. V lost 3 bases to trimming and J lost 2 bases; unmatched junction nucleotides: 6. The CDR3 is CASSLRLTSGRAYEQYF. The CDR3 coding sequence is TGTGCCAGCAGTTTGCGGCTGACTAGCGGGAGGGCCTACGAGCAGTACTTC.

The gene calls are TRBV11-2 and TRBJ2-3, with TRBD2 matching 12 bases. The V gene's germline CDR1 is SGHAT and CDR2 FQNNGV. V was pared by 3 bases and J by 5 bases, with 3 bases of the junction left unmatched. The length of the CDR3 is 15 residues. The CDR3 region is CASSFLAGGLDTQYF. Here the CDR3 DNA reads TGTGCCAGCAGCTTTCTAGCGGGGGGGTTAGATACGCAGTATTTT. Drawing the rest from reference TRBV11-2 and TRBJ2-3, the complete variable domain is EAGVAQSPRYKIIEKRQSVAFWCNPISGHATLYWYQQILGQGPKLLIQFQNNGVVDDSQLPKDRFSAERLKGVDSTLKIQPAKLEDSAVYLCASSFLAGGLDTQYFGPGTRLTVL.

The CDR3 here is CARTQPEGGGTYEQYF. CDR3 in DNA: TGTGCCAGAACCCAACCAGAGGGGGGAGGGACCTACGAGCAGTACTTC. The chain employs TRBV5-3 and TRBJ2-7, with D maybe TRBD2 (7 bases). TRBV5-3 belongs to the ORF category, with a function that is uncertain. V was pared by 6 bases and J by 2 bases, with 21 bases between. The CDR3 covers 16 residues.

This chain connects TRBV28 to TRBJ2-7, with TRBD1 matching over 7 bases. Germline CDR1 and CDR2: MDHEN and SYDVKM. The CDR3 is made up of 12 amino acids. Losses at the gene ends were 5 bases for V and 9 bases for J; bases not matched to a gene: 7. DNA for the CDR3: TGTGCCAGCAGTACAAGACAGGGTGGGCAGTACTTC. This sequence encodes CASSTRQGGQYF.

The chain combines TRBV6-5 with TRBJ2-7; D not resolved. The CDR3 contains 12 residues. The V gene lost 6 bases and the J gene lost 3 bases, with 9 bases spanning the gap. Germline V CDR1 and CDR2: MNHEY, SVGAGI. The CDR3 reads CASSPRGYEQYF. The CDR3 DNA is TGTGCCAGCAGCCCCAGAGGCTACGAGCAGTACTTC.

The gene calls are TRBV5-5 and TRBJ1-2, with TRBD1 identical over 7 bases. CDR1 and CDR2 from the germline V gene are SGHKS and YYEKEE (reference sequence). V lost 2 bases and J lost 5; bases outside the gene matches: 9. The CDR3 is made up of 15 amino acids. CDR3 sequence: CASSFRTGQPYGYTF. Written as DNA, the CDR3 is TGTGCCAGCAGCTTTCGAACGGGACAGCCATATGGCTACACCTTC.

This chain links TRBV19 with TRBJ2-3, with 7 bases matching TRBD2. Unmatched junction bases numbered 3, after V lost 5 bases and J lost 1 base. The CDR3 extends over 14 amino acids. The germline gives CDR1 LNHDA, CDR2 SQIVND (reference sequence). The CDR3 loop is CASSSREGTDTQYF. CDR3 sequence (DNA): TGTGCCAGTAGTTCCCGGGAGGGCACAGATACGCAGTATTTT.

The chain couples TRBV27 to TRBJ1-1; tentatively, D is TRBD1 (6 bases). Deletions cut 5 bases from V and 5 bases from J, with 21 bases between. Per germline, CDR1 MNHEY and CDR2 SMNVEV (reference sequence). The CDR3 length is 16 residues. The CDR3 sequence: CASSLVPGAPGTEAFF. The CDR3 DNA reads TGTGCCAGCAGTCTGGTTCCAGGGGCCCCGGGGACTGAAGCTTTCTTT.

V and J are TRBV7-9 and TRBJ2-3; 10 bases are shared with TRBD2. This CDR3 region has 15 residues. The germline V gene encodes CDR1 SEHNR and CDR2 FQNEAQ (reference sequence). The J segment lost 3 bases and the V segment lost 5 bases, leaving 5 bases of the junction unmatched. The CDR3 DNA is TGTGCCAGCAGCCGAACTAGCGGGAAGACAGATACGCAGTATTTT. Residues: CASSRTSGKTDTQYF.

J is TRBJ1-2 and V is TRBV2; D is unclear. Germline values: CDR1 SNHLY, CDR2 FYNNEI. The CDR3 length is 13 residues. V dropped 4 bases and J dropped 4 bases, with 10 bases sitting between them. CDR3 residues: CASSVAGGYGYTF. DNA of the CDR3: TGTGCCAGCAGTGTGGCGGGTGGCTATGGCTACACCTTC.

The CDR3 DNA is TGCGCCAGCAGCTTGGAAAGGCAAGAGACCCAGTACTTC. Residues: CASSLERQETQYF. The chain carries TRBV5-1 and TRBJ2-5; D call uncertain. Trimming took off 0 bases at V and 2 bases at J, with 5 bases between the two ends. CDR3 length: 13 residues. Germline CDR1 is SGHRS and CDR2 is YFSETQ.

V gene TRBV10-2 combines with J gene TRBJ1-4; a possible D gene is TRBD1 (5 bases). Germline V gives CDR1 WSHSY, CDR2 SAAADI. The V gene lost 7 bases and the J gene lost 5 bases, with 23 bases spanning the gap. This CDR3 contains 17 residues. CDR3 nucleotides: TGCGCCAGCACCACGGGGGAATGGTACAGCAGAAATGAAAAACTGTTTTTT. Its protein product is CASTTGEWYSRNEKLFF.

This CDR3 is CASSQDPGYHNSPLHF. The CDR3 nucleotides are TGCGCCAGCAGCCAAGATCCGGGCTACCATAATTCACCCCTCCACTTT. The gene calls are TRBV4-1 and TRBJ1-6; no reliable D call. The length of the CDR3 is 16 residues. From germline, CDR1 is MGHRA and CDR2 YSYEKL. V gave up 0 bases and J gave up 5 bases, with 11 bases separating them.